This T cell receptor (beta chain) is from a study of T cell responses to AZD1222 COVID-19 vaccine. Overall study findings and caveats: Unmutated variant regions are reportedly targeted by nearly half of spike-specific TCRs. Baseline testing showed seropositivity in only five to seven AZD1222 recipients. None of the repertoires were sampled until the peak T cell response had passed.

The CDR3 is 13 amino acids. The ends were cut back, 1 base at V and 0 bases at J, with 4 bases in the middle. CDR1 and CDR2 (germline): LNHDA, SQIVND (reference sequence). Method: immunoSEQ multiplex PCR; TCRdb's copy keeps in-frame clones and lacks some. The table shows almost 65,000 clones, with roughly 89% occurring only once. With respect to this clone: Its antigen remains unidentified.

The J gene is TRBJ2-7, the V gene TRBV19; the D is unclear. This receptor was obtained from an adult in good health. Specimen: peripheral blood, collected on day 0 of AZD1222 vaccination. The CDR3 spells CASSIATSYEQYF. CDR3 DNA sequence: TGTGCCAGTAGTATAGCGACCTCCTACGAGCAGTACTTC.